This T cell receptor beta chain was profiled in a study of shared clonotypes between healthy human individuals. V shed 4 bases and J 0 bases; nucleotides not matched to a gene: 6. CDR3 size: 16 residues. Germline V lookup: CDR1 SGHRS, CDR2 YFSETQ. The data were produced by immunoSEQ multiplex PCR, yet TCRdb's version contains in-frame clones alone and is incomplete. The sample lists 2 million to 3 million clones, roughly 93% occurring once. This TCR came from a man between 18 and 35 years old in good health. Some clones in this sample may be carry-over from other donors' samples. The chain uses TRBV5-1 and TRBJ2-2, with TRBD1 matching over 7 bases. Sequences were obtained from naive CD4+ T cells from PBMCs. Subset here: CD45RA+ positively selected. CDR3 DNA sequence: TGCGCCAGCAGCCTAGGACAGGCCTCGAACACCGGGGAGCTGTTTTTT. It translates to CASSLGQASNTGELFF.